The rows below give T cell receptor beta chains drawn from one sample of a study of blood T cell repertoires in COVID-19. Here immunoSEQ multiplex PCR was the method, and the copy in TCRdb shows in-frame clones only, minus some. The sample holds 200,000 to 300,000 clones; roughly 91% are singletons and the top ten take over 4%. Source material: PBMCs or T cells enriched from blood (not recorded which). The origin of the receptors is a woman in her 30s who had recovered from COVID-19. The CDR3 runs from the conserved cysteine through the conserved F or W. Only part of the rows carry a size: once, few, many, or a class if the clone is expanded.

v_call	j_call	clone_size	cdr3_aa
TRBV18	TRBJ2-7	NA	CASSPGQVSAYEQYF
TRBV6-2/TRBV6-3	TRBJ1-1	NA	CASSSPSEAFF
TRBV3-1/TRBV3-2	TRBJ1-1	NA	CASSRDRGLTEAFF
TRBV5-1	TRBJ2-3	NA	CASSLAAGAGDTQYF
TRBV7-2	TRBJ1-2	few	CASSLGLGARGYTF
TRBV5-1	TRBJ2-6	NA	CASSLEPQSGANVLTF
TRBV28	TRBJ1-1	NA	CASSLLAGGLTEAFF
TRBV7-9	TRBJ1-5	NA	CASSQLNSNQPQHF
TRBV27	TRBJ2-1	NA	CASSTGLAYNEQFF
TRBV27	TRBJ1-1	few	CASSSPGGSRGSKAFF
TRBV7-3	TRBJ1-1	few	CASSVTRDTEAFF
TRBV30	TRBJ1-2	NA	CAWSAPTGAFYGYTF
TRBV9	TRBJ1-3	NA	CASSEGSGTPNTIYF
TRBV7-2	TRBJ1-1	NA	CASSPKPANTEAFF
TRBV27	TRBJ1-4	NA	CASSRSINEKLFF
TRBV7-9	TRBJ1-4	NA	CASFGGPLNEKLFF
TRBV30	TRBJ1-1	NA	CAWNSINTEAFF
TRBV7-8	TRBJ2-7	NA	CASSFRGTGSYEQYF
TRBV30	TRBJ2-2	NA	CAWSGNGDGELFF
TRBV19	TRBJ1-1	NA	CASSERGMNTEAFF
TRBV4-1	TRBJ2-7	few	CASSQHYREGEQYF
TRBV2	TRBJ2-7	NA	CASRYSGEQYF
TRBV5-1	TRBJ2-7	NA	CASSASGSSYEQYF
TRBV6-5	TRBJ2-2	NA	CASRTEYNTGELFF
TRBV5-8	TRBJ1-1	NA	CASSLAAGIEAFF
TRBV20-1	TRBJ1-5	NA	CSASPTGGALNGQPQHF
TRBV7-2	TRBJ1-6	once	CASSKAGTGINSPLHF
TRBV9	TRBJ2-5	NA	CASSVGGEETQYF
TRBV5-5	TRBJ2-7	NA	CASSRTGVREQYF
TRBV4-1	TRBJ1-2	NA	CASSQDASGNYGYTF
TRBV28	TRBJ2-7	NA	CASRASGGTYEQYF
TRBV28	TRBJ1-6	once	CASGYGDSPLHF
TRBV7-2	TRBJ1-2	NA	CASSLELTRGGYTF
TRBV28	TRBJ1-1	NA	CASTQNVNTEAFF
TRBV6-2/TRBV6-3	TRBJ2-1	NA	CASSYYLTAGGDNEQFF
TRBV14	TRBJ2-7	NA	CASSLTRYEQYF
TRBV3-1/TRBV3-2	TRBJ1-6	once	CASSQGTAGSPLHF
TRBV7-8	TRBJ2-1	NA	CASSRRRDNEQFF
TRBV2	TRBJ1-5	NA	CASSLGREGQPQHF
TRBV5-6	TRBJ2-7	NA	CASSFNARDEQYF
TRBV11-3	TRBJ2-1	NA	CASSPRHGYEQFF
TRBV18	TRBJ1-1	NA	CASSPGGWDTEAFF
TRBV4-3	TRBJ2-7	NA	CASSQATGVSGEQYF
TRBV7-8	TRBJ1-1	NA	CASSLREVTTEAFF
TRBV4-2	TRBJ1-2	few	CASSHTDREDGYTF
TRBV4-1	TRBJ1-2	NA	CASSQADGDYGYTF
TRBV29-1	TRBJ2-2	NA	CSGRLAGEGELFF
TRBV9	TRBJ2-7	NA	CASSVEAHSYEQYF
TRBV28	TRBJ2-7	NA	CASSLSGSRYEQYF
TRBV27	TRBJ1-2	NA	CASSSSAGNSYGYTF
TRBV7-3	TRBJ1-5	once	CASSLMQGARQPQHF
TRBV5-4	TRBJ1-5	NA	CASSLSRGQPQHF
TRBV30	TRBJ1-1	few	CAWRAAGEIPGAFF
TRBV4-1	TRBJ1-6	NA	CASSQEGQGNWWSPLHF
TRBV15	TRBJ2-7	NA	CATSKRGTGRAYEQYF